This entry is about one TCR beta chain. No cognate antigen has been identified for it. No qualities accompany the bases; no much larger clone lies one base away. The data stem from a study of blood T cell repertoires in COVID-19 (TCRdb year 2020). Turning to the overall study: Samples covering the acute and convalescent phases of COVID-19 were provided by collaborators in the United States, Italy and Spain. The prospective study material was composed of cDNA or gDNA derived from T cells, B-cell-depleted T cells, or PBMCs. Deeply sampled blood TCRbeta repertoires from subjects exposed to, actively infected with, or recovered from COVID-19 were included in the dataset. A freely available public database, intended as a resource for researchers studying the immune response to SARS-CoV-2, is where the repertoires were released. The samples were drawn from two sources: the first 160 participants of the ongoing ImmuneRACE study, and 950 to 1,500 subjects contributed by 6 global collaborators. A de-identified subject ID, COVID-19 status, age in years and sex were almost always included in the sample metadata. Where HLA class I and class II types were available, the types were taken from metadata supplied by the sample provider, not from assay-based typing. Broader findings and caveats from the paper: The amount of clinical and demographic metadata varied by source and participant and was provided uncurated.

One collaborating source in Seattle enrolled patients during active infection and followed them longitudinally through the course of disease. The collaborating institutions used their own protocols to collect whole blood in K2EDTA tubes. For TCRbeta analysis, collaborator samples were shipped as frozen whole blood, as isolated PBMCs, or as DNA extracted from either sample type. The junction carries 9 bases between V and J, which are trimmed by 5 bases and 0 bases respectively. The cysteine opens and the phenylalanine closes a CDR3 of 15 amino acids. Only the CDR3 region is kept as DNA, spanning 45 bases read in frame from base 1. CDR1 SGHRS and CDR2 YFSETQ were looked up in the germline V gene. TCRbeta CDR3 regions were amplified from genomic DNA using the immunoSEQ Assay, a bias-controlled multiplex PCR. As for how the authors treated the data: The number of nucleated cells in each sample was estimated from the amplification of reference gene primers within the assay. Sequence reads were collapsed and filtered to measure the absolute abundance of every unique TCRbeta CDR3 rearrangement. For each sample, productive Simpson clonality was calculated by taking the square root of Simpson's diversity index across productive rearrangements. TCRdb took this table from immuneACCESS and kept in-frame rearrangements with V and J called. Such tables lack part of the clones; where checked against another copy, unresolved V genes explain under half of the gap, and the rest is unexplained. For V, J and clone size, that table is used; D and trimming come from the DNA. Present in this sample are under 50,000 clones, around 90% of which were seen just once. The leading ten clones occupy 4% to 5.5% of the sample.

The sequenced sample was peripheral blood. This sequence was found in a man aged 60-69 years with COVID-19, enrolled during active disease. This receptor chain uses TRBV5-1 and TRBJ1-6; the D gene cannot be resolved reliably. The sequenced DNA: TGCGCCAGCAGTCGGGAGAGCTCCTATAATTCACCCCTCCACTTT. This sequence encodes CASSRESSYNSPLHF.